The 15 T cell receptor beta chains below were found in one sample sequenced in a study of T cell responses to AZD1222 COVID-19 vaccine. The protocol was immunoSEQ multiplex PCR, while the TCRdb copy is restricted to in-frame clones and leaves out a portion. Of around 60,000 clones in the sample, roughly 90% are singletons; the top ten hold 4.9%. Sequencing used peripheral blood, obtained on day 0 of AZD1222 vaccination. The receptors were gathered from an adult in good health.

The genes are TRBV5-5 and TRBJ2-5; possible D gene TRBD1, 6 bases. Per the germline V gene, CDR1 is SGHKS and CDR2 is YYEKEE (reference sequence). This CDR3 is built from 15 residues. Trimming cost V 2 bases and J 2 bases, with 13 bases left between them. DNA of the CDR3: TGTGCCAGCAGCTTACAGGGATCATGGCAAGAGACCCAGTACTTC. Its translation: CASSLQGSWQETQYF.

The chain joins TRBV6-5 to TRBJ2-5; D might be TRBD1 (6 bases). The CDR3 runs to 13 residues. Germline CDR1 and CDR2: MNHEY and SVGAGI. V was clipped by 7 bases and J by 4 bases, with 13 bases between them. CDR3 region: CASTGTRTETQYF. In DNA form, the CDR3 reads TGTGCCAGCACTGGGACAAGGACAGAGACCCAGTACTTC.

The chain couples TRBV30 to TRBJ1-4; tentatively, D is TRBD1 (5 bases). The CDR3 is made up of 13 amino acids. Trimming cost V 4 bases and J 8 bases, with 14 bases left between them. Looked up from germline, CDR1 is GTSNPN and CDR2 is SVGIG (reference sequence). CDR3 protein: CAWNGGMGEKLFF. CDR3 nucleotide sequence: TGTGCCTGGAATGGGGGGATGGGGGAAAAACTGTTTTTT.

The V gene is TRBV5-1, the J gene TRBJ2-1, with 11 positions matching TRBD2. The CDR3 length is 18 residues. V dropped 3 bases and J dropped 4; count of bases not matched to a gene: 12. Germline V lookup: CDR1 SGHRS, CDR2 YFSETQ. The CDR3 DNA reads TGCGCCAGCAGCTACCGCGAGCTAGCGGGGGGAGGATACAATGAGCAGTTCTTC. It is translated as CASSYRELAGGGYNEQFF.

The gene calls are TRBV6-1 and TRBJ1-2; the D is unclear. V was pared by 3 bases and J by 7 bases, with 12 bases between. This CDR3 contains 13 residues. Germline CDR1 and CDR2: MNHNS and SASEGT. Here the CDR3 DNA reads TGTGCCAGCAGTGATCGGTCACCCCTTGGCTACACCTTC. It yields the protein CASSDRSPLGYTF.

This chain connects TRBV23-1 to TRBJ2-5; perhaps D is TRBD1 or TRBD2 (5 bases each). TRBV23-1 is identified as an open reading frame with a role that is uncertain. Trimming shortened V by 2 bases and J by 5 bases, and 18 bases separated the two germline ends. This CDR3 region has 16 residues. The CDR3 region is CASSQDRAGPGETQYF. CDR3 DNA: TGCGCCAGCAGTCAAGATAGGGCAGGGCCGGGGGAGACCCAGTACTTC.

To note about this clone: A junction boundary mismatches the germline segment, possibly from a read error. The chain links TRBV5-1 to TRBJ2-5, with 9 nucleotides matching TRBD2. The CDR3 totals 15 residues. Germline V gene data show CDR1 as SGHRS and CDR2 as YFSETQ. DNA of the CDR3: TGCGCCCGCAGCGCGGGCGGGGGGGTTTATGAGACCCAGTACTTC. It yields the protein CARSAGGGVYETQYF.

In nucleotides, the CDR3 is TGTGCCAGCAGTGACCCAGGGGCCGTTAATGAAAAACTGTTTTTT. Its protein product is CASSDPGAVNEKLFF. This chain connects TRBV6-1 to TRBJ1-4; D is possibly TRBD1 (6 bases). Germline V lookup: CDR1 MNHNS, CDR2 SASEGT. V lost 3 bases, J lost 4 bases, and 12 bases lay in between. This CDR3 has 15 residues.

The gene calls are TRBV12-3 or TRBV12-4 and TRBJ1-1; D is undetermined. The CDR3 loop spans 11 amino acids. The V end was cut by 7 bases, the J end by 5 bases, with 8 bases between. The CDR3 coding sequence is TGTGCCAGCACCTCGAGGACTGAAGCTTTCTTT. It translates to CASTSRTEAFF.

The chain links TRBV18 to TRBJ2-1; 8 positions match TRBD1. Germline V gives CDR1 KGHSH, CDR2 LQKENI. Losses at the gene ends were 2 bases for V and 8 bases for J; bases not matched to a gene: 8. The CDR3 runs to 15 residues. In DNA, the CDR3 is TGTGCCAGCTCACCATCCCAGGGGGCGAGCGATGAGCAGTTCTTC. Protein: CASSPSQGASDEQFF.

The chain employs TRBV2 and TRBJ1-2, with no clear D. The CDR3 has 14 residues. V was cut by 4 bases and J by 0 bases, with 9 bases left in between. CDR1 SNHLY and CDR2 FYNNEI come from the germline V gene. The CDR3 DNA reads TGTGCCAGCAGTGTTGGAAACTCTAACTATGGCTACACCTTC. It codes for CASSVGNSNYGYTF. Using reference TRBV2 and TRBJ1-2 for the parts outside the CDR3, the full variable domain is EPEVTQTPSHQVTQMGQEVILRCVPISNHLYFYWYRQILGQKVEFLVSFYNNEISEKSEIFDDQFSVERPDGSNFTLKIRSTKLEDSAMYFCASSVGNSNYGYTFGSGTRLTVV.

The chain couples TRBV19 to TRBJ1-1, with TRBD1 identical over 7 bases. The CDR3 extends over 14 amino acids. Germline trimming cut 6 bases from V and 4 bases from J; bases unmatched to any gene: 8. CDR1 LNHDA and CDR2 SQIVND come from the germline V gene (reference sequence). The CDR3 protein is CASSLTGVGTEAFF. Here the CDR3 DNA reads TGTGCCAGTAGCCTTACAGGGGTGGGCACTGAAGCTTTCTTT.

This chain links TRBV7-3 with TRBJ1-6; 8 bases line up with TRBD1. The CDR3 totals 15 residues. Germline V gene lookup returns CDR1 SGHTA and CDR2 FQGTGA. V trimming: 1 base; J trimming: 9 bases; junction bases outside the gene matches: 5. The CDR3 here is CASSLNPGGSSPLHF. The CDR3 DNA reads as TGTGCCAGCAGCTTAAATCCAGGGGGCAGTTCACCCCTCCACTTT.

The gene calls are TRBV7-7 and TRBJ2-5, with 7 bases fitting TRBD1. Germline CDR1 is SSHAT and CDR2 is FNYEAQ (reference sequence). The junction had 13 bases not matched to a gene; V was cut back by 5 bases and J by 4 bases. The CDR3 length is 16 residues. The CDR3 protein is CASSTQGGRGAETQYF. The CDR3 coding sequence is TGTGCCAGCAGCACCCAAGGGGGCCGGGGCGCAGAGACCCAGTACTTC.

The chain links TRBV19 to TRBJ2-2, with 9 nucleotides matching TRBD1. Germline values: CDR1 LNHDA, CDR2 SQIVND (reference sequence). This CDR3 spans 17 amino acids. The ends lost 2 bases at V and 4 bases at J; junction bases unmatched: 8. CDR3 sequence: CASSISRDRVGTGELFF. The CDR3 region has the DNA TGTGCCAGTAGTATATCCCGGGACAGGGTCGGCACCGGGGAGCTGTTTTTT.